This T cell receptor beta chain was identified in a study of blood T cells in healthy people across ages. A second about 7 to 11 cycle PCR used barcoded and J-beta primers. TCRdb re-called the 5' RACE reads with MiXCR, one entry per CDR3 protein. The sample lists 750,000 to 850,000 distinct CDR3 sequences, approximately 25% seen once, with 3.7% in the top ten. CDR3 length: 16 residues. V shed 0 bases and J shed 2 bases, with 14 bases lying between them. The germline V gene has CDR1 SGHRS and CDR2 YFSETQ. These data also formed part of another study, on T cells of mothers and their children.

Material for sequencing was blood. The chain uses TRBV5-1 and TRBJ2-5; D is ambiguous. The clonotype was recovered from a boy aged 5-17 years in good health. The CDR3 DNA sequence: TGCGCCAGCAGCTTGGAATTTGGCAGACTGCAAGAGACCCAGTACTTC. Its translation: CASSLEFGRLQETQYF.